One sample yielded the 11 T cell receptor beta chains listed below, sequenced in a study of cytomegalovirus exposure and HLA in healthy donors. It was with 60 Vbeta and 13 Jbeta primers that the PCR ran. Sequenced by immunoSEQ multiplex PCR; TCRdb stores in-frame clones only, minus some. Of about 200,000 clones listed, 85% are singletons. Input material: PBMCs. These receptors all stem from a woman aged 45 to 65 in good health and CMV-seronegative.

J is TRBJ2-1 and V is TRBV6-1; 8 bases are shared with TRBD2. Germline V gene lookup returns CDR1 MNHNS and CDR2 SASEGT. The length of the CDR3 is 14 residues. V lost 6 bases to trimming and J lost 8 bases; unmatched junction nucleotides: 9. CDR3 coding DNA: TGTGCCAGCAGCCCGGGACTAGTTGTCGATGAGCAGTTCTTC. Amino acid sequence: CASSPGLVVDEQFF.

This clone was observed a single time. The V and J genes are TRBV30 and TRBJ2-1; weak D call: TRBD2 (6 bases). V lost 3 bases, J lost 6 bases, and 18 bases lay in between. This CDR3 is 15 amino acids long. CDR1 GTSNPN and CDR2 SVGIG come from the germline V gene (reference sequence). The CDR3 spells CAWSRPGLRGNEQFF. CDR3 nucleotides: TGTGCCTGGAGCCGACCGGGACTGAGGGGCAATGAGCAGTTCTTC.

This chain joins TRBV29-1 and TRBJ2-5, with 8 bases fitting TRBD2. The CDR3 loop spans 13 amino acids. The V gene's germline CDR1 is SQVTM and CDR2 ANQGSEA. Trimming took 7 bases from V and 4 from J; bases not matched to a gene: 8. CDR3 nucleotide sequence: TGCAGCGCCCAGCGGGAGTTCTTAGAGACCCAGTACTTC. Protein: CSAQREFLETQYF.

The rearrangement uses TRBV19 and TRBJ2-7; the D gene is possibly TRBD1 (6 bases). This CDR3 has 16 amino acids. Germline V CDR1 and CDR2: LNHDA, SQIVND (reference sequence). Trimming removed 5 bases from V and 3 bases from J, with 20 bases in between. The CDR3 DNA reads TGTGCCAGTAGTCTATCCTCGGACAGAAATAACTACGAGCAGTACTTC. Protein product: CASSLSSDRNNYEQYF.

The table lists this clone with a few counts. The chain combines TRBV6-5 with TRBJ2-1; D is unresolved. The germline CDR1 and CDR2 sequences are MNHEY and SVGAGI. Trimming shortened V by 2 bases and J by 0 bases, and 8 bases separated the two germline ends. The CDR3 runs to 15 residues. In DNA, the CDR3 is TGTGCCAGCAGTTACCGGGTCAGCTCCTACAATGAGCAGTTCTTC. Its protein is CASSYRVSSYNEQFF.

The chain employs TRBV11-2 and TRBJ2-7; TRBD2 might be the D (5 bases). V was clipped by 5 bases and J by 2 bases, with 16 bases between them. The CDR3 spans 15 residues. Per germline, CDR1 SGHAT and CDR2 FQNNGV. This CDR3 is CASSANRGGTYEQYF. Here the CDR3 DNA reads TGTGCCAGCAGCGCGAACCGAGGAGGCACCTACGAGCAGTACTTC.

The rearrangement joins TRBV9 to TRBJ2-3; 9 bases match TRBD2. After removal of 7 bases from V and 4 bases from J, the junction contained 10 bases not matched to a gene. Germline V CDR1 and CDR2: SGDLS, YYNGEE. The CDR3 is made up of 15 amino acids. CDR3 sequence reads: CASAHGGGGPDTQYF. CDR3 nucleotides: TGTGCCAGCGCCCATGGCGGGGGGGGCCCAGATACGCAGTATTTT.

The CDR3 DNA follows: TGTGCCAGCAGTTTATCTTTCCGGGGACAAGGAAACACCATATATTTT. Translating gives CASSLSFRGQGNTIYF. The chain employs TRBV28 and TRBJ1-3; a possible D gene is TRBD1 (6 bases). Germline V CDR1 and CDR2: MDHEN, SYDVKM. V was trimmed by 1 base and J by 4 bases, leaving 14 bases between them. This CDR3 contains 16 residues. Supplemented by reference TRBV28 and TRBJ1-3, the full variable domain reads DVKVTQSSRYLVKRTGEKVFLECVQDMDHENMFWYRQDPGLGLRLIYFSYDVKMKEKGDIPEGYSVSREKKERFSLILESASTNQTSMYLCASSLSFRGQGNTIYFGEGSWLTVV.

This chain connects TRBV5-5 to TRBJ2-1; D may be TRBD2 (6 bases). This CDR3 has 15 residues. The germline V gene has CDR1 SGHKS and CDR2 YYEKEE (reference sequence). V was cut by 4 bases and J by 5 bases, with 16 bases left in between. The CDR3 DNA sequence: TGTGCCAGCAGCACCCGGGACTCGAACCACAATGAGCAGTTCTTC. It is translated as CASSTRDSNHNEQFF.

The chain links TRBV19 to TRBJ1-4; a weak D match, TRBD1 (6 bases). The germline CDR1 and CDR2 sequences are LNHDA and SQIVND (reference sequence). V lost 7 bases to trimming and J lost 4 bases, with 13 bases between them. The length of the CDR3 is 14 residues. CDR3 nucleotide sequence: TGTGCCAGTACCAGGGGACGGGATAATGAAAAACTGTTTTTT. It is translated as CASTRGRDNEKLFF.

CDR3 nucleotide sequence: TGTGCCAGCAGCGGGACAGGAACTAACTATGGCTACACCTTC. Its translation is CASSGTGTNYGYTF. This chain connects TRBV9 to TRBJ1-2; 7 positions agree with TRBD1. Germline V gene data show CDR1 as SGDLS and CDR2 as YYNGEE. The CDR3 covers 14 residues. V was clipped by 3 bases and J by 0 bases; unmatched bases: 2.